This T cell receptor (beta chain) stems from a study of early T cells in non-severe SARS-CoV-2 infection. Study details: Chains from this unsorted whole-blood bulk RNA could not be paired.

This clonotype was counted between two and nine times. Each single cDNA molecule received a unique molecular identifier. A single record per CDR3 protein comes from TCRdb applying MiXCR to the 5' RACE reads. The data show 40,000 to 50,000 distinct CDR3 sequences, around 7% seen once. This sequence was found in an adult who was a healthcare worker with PCR-confirmed SARS-CoV-2 infection or an uninfected control (not recorded which). The source material was whole blood.

CDR3 sequence reads: CASTRGLRYGYTF. CDR3 in DNA: TGTGCCAGCACTAGGGGGCTGCGGTATGGCTACACCTTC. The chain is built from TRBV27 and TRBJ1-2; TRBD1 aligns across 7 bases. Unmatched junction bases numbered 7, after V lost 7 bases and J lost 5 bases. Germline loops: CDR1 MNHEY, CDR2 SMNVEV (reference sequence). The CDR3 is made up of 13 amino acids.